The TCR beta chain under discussion was sequenced for a study of T cell repertoires in cytomegalovirus infection. Whole-study context: The authors relied on CMV epitopes, both recently identified HLA-C-restricted and well-studied HLA-B-restricted. An indication of both CMV infection and matching HLA type came from public TCR beta signatures.

General study findings and limits: HLA-C-restricted CMV clonotypes gave the most frequent clonotype in two of eight donors. CMV carriers with the relevant HLA were identified by cumulative public TCR beta family frequency.

Regarding this clonotype: Its antigen is not known.

TCRdb ran MiXCR on the reads and lists one entry per CDR3 protein. The table lists around 900,000 distinct CDR3 sequences, less than 35% of them singletons. Germline V CDR1 and CDR2: SGHAT, FQDESV (reference sequence). This CDR3 is 15 amino acids long. The V gene lost 5 bases and the J gene lost 5 bases, with 18 bases spanning the gap. The sequenced sample was cultured CD8+ T cells from PBMCs, obtained from culture after CMV antigen stimulation. This chain links TRBV11-1 with TRBJ1-1; a possible D gene is TRBD1 (5 bases). The TCR was taken from a human donor in good health (CMV status not recorded). Some clones in this sample may be carry-over from other donors' samples. The CDR3 sequence: CASSISAEYRTEAFF. In nucleotides, the CDR3 is TGTGCCAGCAGCATTAGCGCGGAATACAGGACTGAAGCTTTCTTT.